This T cell receptor (beta chain) originates from a study of blood T cell repertoires in COVID-19. The V and J ends lost 6 bases and 6 bases, in that order; junction bases with no gene match: 9. CDR1 is MDHEN and CDR2 is SYDVKM in the germline V gene. The CDR3 contains 14 residues. How the authors handled the data: The authors estimated nucleated cell counts from reference gene primer amplification. Using immunoSEQ multiplex PCR, the repertoire was profiled, and TCRdb retains in-frame clones only, with some absent. Clone size and the V and J calls come from that table; the DNA yielded D and trimming. Altogether hundreds of thousands of clones are present, around 84% being singletons, with the ten largest covering 1% to 1.5%.

This rearrangement joins TRBV28 to TRBJ2-7; 9 nucleotides line up with TRBD2. Sequenced input: peripheral blood. This clonotype originated in a man between 65 and 85 years old with acute or convalescent COVID-19. The CDR3 region is CASSSTGRGGEQYF. CDR3 in DNA: TGTGCCAGCAGCAGCACAGGGCGGGGGGGCGAGCAGTACTTC. The full variable domain, completed using reference TRBV28 and TRBJ2-7, is DVKVTQSSRYLVKRTGEKVFLECVQDMDHENMFWYRQDPGLGLRLIYFSYDVKMKEKGDIPEGYSVSREKKERFSLILESASTNQTSMYLCASSSTGRGGEQYFGPGTRLTVT.